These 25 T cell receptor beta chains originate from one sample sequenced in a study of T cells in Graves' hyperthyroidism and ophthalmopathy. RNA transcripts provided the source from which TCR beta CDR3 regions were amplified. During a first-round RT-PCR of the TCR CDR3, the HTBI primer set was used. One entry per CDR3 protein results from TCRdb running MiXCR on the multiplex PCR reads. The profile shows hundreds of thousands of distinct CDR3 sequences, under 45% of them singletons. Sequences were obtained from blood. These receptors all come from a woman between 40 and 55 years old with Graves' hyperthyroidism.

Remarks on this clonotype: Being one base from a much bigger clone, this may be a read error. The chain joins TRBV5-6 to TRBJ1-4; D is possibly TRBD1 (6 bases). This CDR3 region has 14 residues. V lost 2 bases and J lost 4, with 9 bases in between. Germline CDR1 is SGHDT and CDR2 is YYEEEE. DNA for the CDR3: TGTGCCAGCAGCTTTGGACAGCTTAATGAAAAACTGTTTTTT. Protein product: CASSFGQLNEKLFF.

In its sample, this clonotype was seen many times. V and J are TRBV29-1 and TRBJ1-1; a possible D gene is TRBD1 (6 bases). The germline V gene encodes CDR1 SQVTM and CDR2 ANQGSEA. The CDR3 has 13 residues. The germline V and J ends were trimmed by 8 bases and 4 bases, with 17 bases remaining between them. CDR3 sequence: CSTRGGRGTEAFF. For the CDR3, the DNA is TGCAGCACTAGAGGGGGTAGGGGCACTGAAGCTTTCTTT.

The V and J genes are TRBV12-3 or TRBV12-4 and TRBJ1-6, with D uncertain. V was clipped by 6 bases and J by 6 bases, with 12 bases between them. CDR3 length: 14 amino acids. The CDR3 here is CASSPTEANSPLHF. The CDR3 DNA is TGTGCCAGCAGCCCAACCGAAGCTAATTCACCCCTCCACTTT.

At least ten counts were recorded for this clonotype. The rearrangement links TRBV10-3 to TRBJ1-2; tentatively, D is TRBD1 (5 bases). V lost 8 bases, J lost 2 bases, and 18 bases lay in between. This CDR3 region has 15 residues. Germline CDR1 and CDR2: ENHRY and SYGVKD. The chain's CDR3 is CAIGSRLQGNYGYTF. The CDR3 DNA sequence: TGTGCCATCGGTAGCCGTCTTCAGGGAAACTATGGCTACACCTTC.

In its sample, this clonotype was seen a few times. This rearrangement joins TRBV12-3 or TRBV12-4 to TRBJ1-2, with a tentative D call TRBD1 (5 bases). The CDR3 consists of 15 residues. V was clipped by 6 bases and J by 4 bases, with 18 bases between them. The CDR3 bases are TGTGCCAGCAGAGACGGGACCGACGTACCCTATGGCTACACCTTC. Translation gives CASRDGTDVPYGYTF.

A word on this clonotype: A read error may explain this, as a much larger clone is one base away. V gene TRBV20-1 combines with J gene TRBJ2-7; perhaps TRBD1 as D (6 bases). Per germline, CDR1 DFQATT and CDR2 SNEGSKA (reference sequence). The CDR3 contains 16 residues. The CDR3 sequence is CSARDLIRDNSYEHYF. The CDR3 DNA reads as TGCAGTGCTAGAGATCTCATACGGGACAACTCCTACGAGCACTACTTC.

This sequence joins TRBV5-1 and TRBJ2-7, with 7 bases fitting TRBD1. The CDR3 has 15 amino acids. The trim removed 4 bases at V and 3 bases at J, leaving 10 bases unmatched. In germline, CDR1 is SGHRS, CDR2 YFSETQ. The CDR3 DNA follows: TGCGCCAGCAGCCGGGGAACGGGACAGAACTACGAGCAGTACTTC. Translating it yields CASSRGTGQNYEQYF.

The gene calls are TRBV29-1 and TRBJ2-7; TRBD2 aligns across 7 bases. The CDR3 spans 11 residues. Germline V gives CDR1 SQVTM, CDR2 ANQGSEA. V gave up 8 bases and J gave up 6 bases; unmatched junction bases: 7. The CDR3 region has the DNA TGCAGCTTGGGACTATTGGGCGAGCAGTACTTC. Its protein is CSLGLLGEQYF.

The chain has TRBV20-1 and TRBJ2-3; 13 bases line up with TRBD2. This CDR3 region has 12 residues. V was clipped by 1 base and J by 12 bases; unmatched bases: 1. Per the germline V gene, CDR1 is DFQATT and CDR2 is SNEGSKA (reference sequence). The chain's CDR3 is CSARGLAGGQYF. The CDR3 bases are TGCAGTGCTAGAGGACTAGCGGGGGGCCAGTATTTT.

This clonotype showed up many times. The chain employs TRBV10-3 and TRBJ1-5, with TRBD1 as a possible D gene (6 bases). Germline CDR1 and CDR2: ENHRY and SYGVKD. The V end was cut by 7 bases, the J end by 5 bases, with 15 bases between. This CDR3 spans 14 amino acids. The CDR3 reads CAINGAGEDQPQHF. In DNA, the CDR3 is TGTGCCATCAACGGCGCAGGGGAGGATCAGCCCCAGCATTTT.

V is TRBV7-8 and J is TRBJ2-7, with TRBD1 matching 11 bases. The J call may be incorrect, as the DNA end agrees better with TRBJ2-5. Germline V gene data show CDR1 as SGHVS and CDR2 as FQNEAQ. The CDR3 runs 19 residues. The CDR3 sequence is CASSLGTGGVFSDDETQYF. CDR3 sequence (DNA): TGTGCCAGCAGCTTAGGGACAGGGGGCGTTTTCTCCGATGACGAGACCCAGTACTTC.

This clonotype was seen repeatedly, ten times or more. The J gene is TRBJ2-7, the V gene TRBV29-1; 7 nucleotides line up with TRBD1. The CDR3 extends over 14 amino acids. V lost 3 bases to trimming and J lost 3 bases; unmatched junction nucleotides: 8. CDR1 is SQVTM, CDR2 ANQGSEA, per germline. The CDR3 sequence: CSVEGSGGDYEQYF. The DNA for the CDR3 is TGCAGCGTTGAGGGGTCAGGGGGTGACTACGAGCAGTACTTC.

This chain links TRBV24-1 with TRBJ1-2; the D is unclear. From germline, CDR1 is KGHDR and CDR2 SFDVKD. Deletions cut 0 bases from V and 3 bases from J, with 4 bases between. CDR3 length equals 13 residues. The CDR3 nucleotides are TGTGCCACCAGTGATTTGCGGGACTATGGCTACACCTTC. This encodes CATSDLRDYGYTF.

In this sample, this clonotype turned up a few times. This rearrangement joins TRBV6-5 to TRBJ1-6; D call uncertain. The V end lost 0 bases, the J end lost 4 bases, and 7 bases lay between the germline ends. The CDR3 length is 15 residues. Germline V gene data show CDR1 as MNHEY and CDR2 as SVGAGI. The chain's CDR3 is CASSYSPDYNSPLHF. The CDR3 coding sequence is TGTGCCAGCAGTTACTCCCCAGATTATAATTCACCCCTCCACTTT.

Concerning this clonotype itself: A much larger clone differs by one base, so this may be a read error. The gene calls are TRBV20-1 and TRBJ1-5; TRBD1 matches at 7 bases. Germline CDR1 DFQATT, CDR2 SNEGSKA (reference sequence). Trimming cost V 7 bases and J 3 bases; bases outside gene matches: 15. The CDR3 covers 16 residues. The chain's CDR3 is CSVARDRLYNNQPQHF. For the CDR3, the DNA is TGCAGTGTCGCGCGGGACAGACTATATAACAATCAGCCCCAGCATTTT.

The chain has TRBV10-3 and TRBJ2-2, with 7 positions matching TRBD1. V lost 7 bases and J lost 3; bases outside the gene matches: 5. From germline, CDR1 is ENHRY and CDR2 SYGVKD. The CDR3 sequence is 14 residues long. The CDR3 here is CAITDRLDTGELFF. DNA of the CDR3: TGTGCCATCACGGACAGGCTGGACACCGGGGAGCTGTTTTTT.

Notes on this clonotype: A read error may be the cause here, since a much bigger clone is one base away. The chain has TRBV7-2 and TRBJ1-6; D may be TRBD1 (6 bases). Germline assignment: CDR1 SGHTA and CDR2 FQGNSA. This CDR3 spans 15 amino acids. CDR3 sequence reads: CASILELAGESPLHF. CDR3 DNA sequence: TGTGCCAGCATCTTAGAACTCGCAGGGGAGTCACCCCTCCACTTT.

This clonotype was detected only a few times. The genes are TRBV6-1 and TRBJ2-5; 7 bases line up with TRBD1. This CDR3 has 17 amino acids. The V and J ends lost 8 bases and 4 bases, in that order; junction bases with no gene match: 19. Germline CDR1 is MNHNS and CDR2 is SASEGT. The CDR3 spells CASVESGGVRFGETQYF. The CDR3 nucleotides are TGTGCCAGCGTTGAGTCAGGGGGAGTACGTTTCGGAGAGACCCAGTACTTC.

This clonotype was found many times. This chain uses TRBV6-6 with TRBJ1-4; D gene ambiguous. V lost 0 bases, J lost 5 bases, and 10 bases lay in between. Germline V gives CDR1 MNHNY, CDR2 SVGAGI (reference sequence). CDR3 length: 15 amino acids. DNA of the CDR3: TGTGCCAGCAGTTACTCCGGGAGAGGGAATGAAAAACTGTTTTTT. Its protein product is CASSYSGRGNEKLFF.

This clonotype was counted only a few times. CDR3 residues: CASSHNLAGIAYEQYF. As DNA, the CDR3 is TGTGCCAGCAGCCACAATCTAGCGGGGATAGCCTACGAGCAGTACTTC. The genes are TRBV12-3 or TRBV12-4 and TRBJ2-7; 9 nucleotides line up with TRBD2. The CDR3 spans 16 residues. The junction had 11 bases not matched to a gene; V was cut back by 6 bases and J by 2 bases.

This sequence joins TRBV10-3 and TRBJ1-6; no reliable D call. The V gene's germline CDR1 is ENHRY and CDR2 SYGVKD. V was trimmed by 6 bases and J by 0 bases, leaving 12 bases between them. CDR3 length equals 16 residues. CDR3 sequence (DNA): TGTGCCATCAGGGACGGCTTGGGCTCCTATAATTCACCCCTCCACTTT. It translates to CAIRDGLGSYNSPLHF.

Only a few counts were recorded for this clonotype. Here the CDR3 DNA reads TGTGCCAGCAGCCGGGGACAGGGTCACCAGCATTTT. This sequence encodes CASSRGQGHQHF. This sequence joins TRBV7-2 and TRBJ1-5; 9 positions agree with TRBD1. V lost 5 bases and J lost 12; bases outside the gene matches: 5. The CDR3 totals 12 residues. Germline CDR1 SGHTA, CDR2 FQGNSA. Full variable domain (outside the CDR3, taken from reference TRBV7-2 and TRBJ1-5): GAGVSQSPSNKVTEKGKDVELRCDPISGHTALYWYRQSLGQGLEFLIYFQGNSAPDKSGLPSDRFSAERTGGSVSTLTIQRTQQEDSAVYLCASSRGQGHQHFGDGTRLSIL.

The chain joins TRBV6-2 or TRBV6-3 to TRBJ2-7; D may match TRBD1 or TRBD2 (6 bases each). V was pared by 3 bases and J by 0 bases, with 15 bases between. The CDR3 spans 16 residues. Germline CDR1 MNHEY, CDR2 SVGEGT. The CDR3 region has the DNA TGTGCCAGCAGTTATGGGGGGCTCCTAGGCTCCTACGAGCAGTACTTC. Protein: CASSYGGLLGSYEQYF.

The CDR3 DNA is TGCAGCGTTTCGCTAGCGGGGTCAGAGCAGTTCTTC. Encoded protein: CSVSLAGSEQFF. This chain connects TRBV29-1 to TRBJ2-1, with 9 bases identical to TRBD2. Germline V gives CDR1 SQVTM, CDR2 ANQGSEA. Trimming cost V 5 bases and J 10 bases; bases outside gene matches: 6. The CDR3 consists of 12 residues.

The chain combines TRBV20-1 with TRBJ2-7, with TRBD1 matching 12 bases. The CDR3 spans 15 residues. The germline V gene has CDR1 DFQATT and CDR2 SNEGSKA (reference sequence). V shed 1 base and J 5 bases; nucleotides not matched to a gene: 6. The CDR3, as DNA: TGCAGTGCTAGAGTCGAGGGACAGGGGGCCGACGAGCAGTACTTC. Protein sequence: CSARVEGQGADEQYF.